This is a list of T cell receptor beta chains from one sample in a study of blood T cell repertoires in COVID-19. The method was immunoSEQ multiplex PCR; TCRdb's version includes in-frame clones alone and lacks a portion of them. The sample lists approximately 20,000 clones; 70% to 85% were seen once. Sequenced input: peripheral blood. The source is a human donor in a cohort sampled during active COVID-19. The CDR3 runs from the conserved cysteine through the conserved F or W. A D gene is named only where the DNA matches it firmly. For some rows the clone size is stated as once, few or many, or as a class when expanded; others skip it.

TRBV7-2	TRBJ2-2	16	TRBD1	-	TGTGCCAGCAGGATCGGGACAGCTTCAAACACCGGGGAGCTGTTTTTT	CASRIGTASNTGELFF
TRBV19	TRBJ2-7	15	TRBD1	once	TGTGCCAGTAGCCCGCCGGACAGGGGGCTATACGAGCAGTACTTC	CASSPPDRGLYEQYF
TRBV7-2	TRBJ1-2	14	TRBD1	-	TGTGCCAGCAGCTACCCCGGGACAGTTTATGGCTACACCTTC	CASSYPGTVYGYTF
TRBV3-1/TRBV3-2	TRBJ2-7	15	TRBD2	-	TGTGCCAGCAGCCAAAGCGGGAAGGCCGCCTACGAGCAGTACTTC	CASSQSGKAAYEQYF
TRBV7-9	TRBJ2-7	16	-	-	TGTGCCAGCAGCCCGGTCGGGGGTTTGACCTCCTACGAGCAGTACTTC	CASSPVGGLTSYEQYF
TRBV14	TRBJ2-5	12	TRBD1	-	TGTGCCACCTCGACAGGGGTTAAGACCCAGTACTTC	CATSTGVKTQYF
TRBV27	TRBJ2-7	15	TRBD1	-	TGTGCCAGCAGTGGTGGGACAGGCGTGAGGAACGAGCAGTACTTC	CASSGGTGVRNEQYF
TRBV3-1/TRBV3-2	TRBJ1-1	13	-	-	TGTGCCAGCAGCCAAGTTATGAACACTGAAGCTTTCTTT	CASSQVMNTEAFF
TRBV18	TRBJ1-2	15	-	-	TGTGCCAGCTCACCCTCAGGTTCCGTTAACTATGGCTACACCTTC	CASSPSGSVNYGYTF
TRBV5-1	TRBJ2-7	14	TRBD2	-	TGCGCCAGCAGCTTGGGGGGCGGGGGCTACGAGCAGTACTTC	CASSLGGGGYEQYF
TRBV11-2	TRBJ2-2	12	-	-	TGTGCCAGCAGCTTTCTAACCGGGGAGCTGTTTTTT	CASSFLTGELFF
TRBV27	TRBJ1-2	13	-	few	TGTGCCAGCAGTTTATCTTCAGAATATGGCTACACCTTC	CASSLSSEYGYTF
TRBV27	TRBJ2-7	16	TRBD2	-	TGTGCCAGCACCCCGGCCGGATCGACTAGCCTCACCGAGCAGTACTTC	CASTPAGSTSLTEQYF
TRBV6-5	TRBJ1-6	15	TRBD1	-	TGTGCCAGCAGTCGCTGGGACAGCCGCTATTCACCCCTCCACTTT	CASSRWDSRYSPLHF
TRBV7-9	TRBJ1-1	13	TRBD1	-	TGTGCCAGCAGCTTCTTACAGGGGGTTGAAGCTTTCTTT	CASSFLQGVEAFF
TRBV27	TRBJ2-7	14	-	few	TGTGCCAGCAGTTTAGCGTCAGGACTCTACGAGCAGTACTTC	CASSLASGLYEQYF
TRBV6-4	TRBJ2-3	15	-	-	TGTGCCAGCAGTGGATCTGGGGCCGGCACAGATACGCAGTATTTT	CASSGSGAGTDTQYF
TRBV4-2	TRBJ1-4	18	-	-	TGTGCCAGCAGCCAAGGGGAGTCAGCTTATTCTGCTAATGAAAAACTGTTTTTT	CASSQGESAYSANEKLFF